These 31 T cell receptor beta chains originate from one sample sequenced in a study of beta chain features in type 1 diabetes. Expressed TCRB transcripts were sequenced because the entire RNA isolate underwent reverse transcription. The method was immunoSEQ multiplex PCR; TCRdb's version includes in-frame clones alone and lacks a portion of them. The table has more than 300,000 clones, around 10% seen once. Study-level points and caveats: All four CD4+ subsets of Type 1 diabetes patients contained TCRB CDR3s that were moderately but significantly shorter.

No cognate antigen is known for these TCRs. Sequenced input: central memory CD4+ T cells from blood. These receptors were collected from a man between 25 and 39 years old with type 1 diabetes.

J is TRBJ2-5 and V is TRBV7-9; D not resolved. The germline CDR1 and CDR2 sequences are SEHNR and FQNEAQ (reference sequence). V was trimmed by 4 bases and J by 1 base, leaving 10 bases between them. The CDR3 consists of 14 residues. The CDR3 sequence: CASSSYGVQETQYF. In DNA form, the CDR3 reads TGTGCCAGCAGCTCCTATGGGGTCCAAGAGACCCAGTACTTC. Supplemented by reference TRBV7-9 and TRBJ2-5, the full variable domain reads DTGVSQNPRHKITKRGQNVTFRCDPISEHNRLYWYRQTLGQGPEFLTYFQNEAQLEKSRLLSDRFSAERPKGSFSTLEIQRTEQGDSAMYLCASSSYGVQETQYFGPGTRLLVL.

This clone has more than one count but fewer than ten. The CDR3 region is CASSYSGGDPGKAFF. The CDR3 DNA reads as TGTGCCAGCAGTTACTCCGGGGGTGACCCTGGGAAGGCTTTCTTT. V usage is TRBV6-5 and J usage is TRBJ1-1; TRBD1 is a possible D gene (5 bases). The CDR3 consists of 15 residues. V was pared by 0 bases and J by 11 bases, with 19 bases between. From germline, CDR1 is MNHEY and CDR2 SVGAGI.

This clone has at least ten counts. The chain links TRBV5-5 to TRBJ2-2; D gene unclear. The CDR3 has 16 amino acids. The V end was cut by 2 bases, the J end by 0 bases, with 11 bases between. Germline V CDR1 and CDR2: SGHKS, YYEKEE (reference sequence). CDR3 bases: TGTGCCAGCAGCTTACGGGTAGCCTCGAACACCGGGGAGCTGTTTTTT. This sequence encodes CASSLRVASNTGELFF.

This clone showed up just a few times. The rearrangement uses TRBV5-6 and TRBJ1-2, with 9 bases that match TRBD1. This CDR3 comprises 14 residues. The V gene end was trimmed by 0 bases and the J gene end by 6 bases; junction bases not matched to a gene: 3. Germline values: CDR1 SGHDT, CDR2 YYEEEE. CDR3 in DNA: TGTGCCAGCAGCTTGGTAACAGGGGGCAATGGCTACACCTTC. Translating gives CASSLVTGGNGYTF.

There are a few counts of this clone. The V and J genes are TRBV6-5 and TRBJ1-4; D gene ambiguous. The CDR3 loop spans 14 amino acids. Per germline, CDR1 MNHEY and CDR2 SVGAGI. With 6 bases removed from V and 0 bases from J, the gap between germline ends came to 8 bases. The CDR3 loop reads CASRTPATNEKLFF. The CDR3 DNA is TGTGCCAGCAGGACACCCGCAACTAATGAAAAACTGTTTTTT.

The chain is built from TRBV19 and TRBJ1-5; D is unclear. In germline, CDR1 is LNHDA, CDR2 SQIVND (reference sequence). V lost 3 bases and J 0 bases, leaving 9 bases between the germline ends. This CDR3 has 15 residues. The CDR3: CASSIGLLSNQPQHF. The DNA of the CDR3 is TGTGCCAGTAGTATTGGGCTGCTTAGCAATCAGCCCCAGCATTTT.

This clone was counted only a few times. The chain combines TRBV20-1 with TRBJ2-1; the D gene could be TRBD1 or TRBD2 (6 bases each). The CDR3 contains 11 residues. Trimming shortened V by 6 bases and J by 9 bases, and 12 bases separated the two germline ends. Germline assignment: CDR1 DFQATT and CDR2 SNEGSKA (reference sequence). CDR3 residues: CSALGGTEQFF. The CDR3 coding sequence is TGCAGTGCGCTAGGGGGGACTGAGCAGTTCTTC.

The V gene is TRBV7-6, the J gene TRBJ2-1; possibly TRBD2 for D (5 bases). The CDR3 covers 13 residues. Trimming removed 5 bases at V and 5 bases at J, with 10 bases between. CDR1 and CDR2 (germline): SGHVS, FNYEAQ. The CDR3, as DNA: TGTGCCAGCAGCCTCCCGGGGAACAATGAGCAGTTCTTC. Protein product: CASSLPGNNEQFF. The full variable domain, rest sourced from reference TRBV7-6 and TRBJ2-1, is GAGVSQSPRYKVTKRGQDVALRCDPISGHVSLYWYRQALGQGPEFLTYFNYEAQQDKSGLPNDRFSAERPEGSISTLTIQRTEQRDSAMYRCASSLPGNNEQFFGPGTRLTVL.

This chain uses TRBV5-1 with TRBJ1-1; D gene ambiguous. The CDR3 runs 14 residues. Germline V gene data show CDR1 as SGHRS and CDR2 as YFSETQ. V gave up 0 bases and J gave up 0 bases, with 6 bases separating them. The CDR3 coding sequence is TGCGCCAGCAGCTTGGAGGGTATGAACACTGAAGCTTTCTTT. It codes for CASSLEGMNTEAFF.

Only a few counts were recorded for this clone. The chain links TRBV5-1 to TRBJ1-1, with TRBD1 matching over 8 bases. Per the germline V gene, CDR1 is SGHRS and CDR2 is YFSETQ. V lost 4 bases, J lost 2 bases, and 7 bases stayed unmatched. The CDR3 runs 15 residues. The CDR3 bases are TGCGCCAGCAGCGCCCCGACAGGGGTTAACACTGAAGCTTTCTTT. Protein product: CASSAPTGVNTEAFF.

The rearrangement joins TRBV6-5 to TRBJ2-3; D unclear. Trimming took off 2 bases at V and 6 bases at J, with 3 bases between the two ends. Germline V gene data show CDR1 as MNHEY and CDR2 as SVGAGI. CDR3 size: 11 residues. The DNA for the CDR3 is TGTGCCAGCAGTTACGCGGATACGCAGTATTTT. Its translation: CASSYADTQYF.

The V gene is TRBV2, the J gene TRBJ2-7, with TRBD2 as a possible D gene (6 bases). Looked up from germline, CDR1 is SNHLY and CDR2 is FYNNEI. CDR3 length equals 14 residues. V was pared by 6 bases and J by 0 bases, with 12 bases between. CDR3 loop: CASREGSNSYEQYF. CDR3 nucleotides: TGTGCCAGCAGGGAGGGGTCTAACTCCTACGAGCAGTACTTC.

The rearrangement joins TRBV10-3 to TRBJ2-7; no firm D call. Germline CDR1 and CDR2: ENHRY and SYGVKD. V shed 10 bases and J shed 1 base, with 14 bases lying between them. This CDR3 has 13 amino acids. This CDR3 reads CASTEGLSYEQYF. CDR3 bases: TGTGCCAGCACCGAAGGGCTGTCCTACGAGCAGTACTTC.

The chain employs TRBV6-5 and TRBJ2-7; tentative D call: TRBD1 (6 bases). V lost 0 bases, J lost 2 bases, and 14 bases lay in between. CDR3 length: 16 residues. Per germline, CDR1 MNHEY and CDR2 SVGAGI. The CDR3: CASSYSIPPGAYEQYF. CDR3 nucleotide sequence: TGTGCCAGCAGTTACTCGATTCCCCCAGGGGCCTACGAGCAGTACTTC.

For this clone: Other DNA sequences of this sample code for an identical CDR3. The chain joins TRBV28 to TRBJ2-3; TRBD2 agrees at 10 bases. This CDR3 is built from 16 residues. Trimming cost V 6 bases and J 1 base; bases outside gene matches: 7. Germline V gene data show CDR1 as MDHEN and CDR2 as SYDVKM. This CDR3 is CASRLAGPGRTDTQYF. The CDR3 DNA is TGTGCCAGCAGACTAGCGGGACCAGGGCGCACAGATACGCAGTATTTT. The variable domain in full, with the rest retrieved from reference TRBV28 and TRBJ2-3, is DVKVTQSSRYLVKRTGEKVFLECVQDMDHENMFWYRQDPGLGLRLIYFSYDVKMKEKGDIPEGYSVSREKKERFSLILESASTNQTSMYLCASRLAGPGRTDTQYFGPGTRLTVL.

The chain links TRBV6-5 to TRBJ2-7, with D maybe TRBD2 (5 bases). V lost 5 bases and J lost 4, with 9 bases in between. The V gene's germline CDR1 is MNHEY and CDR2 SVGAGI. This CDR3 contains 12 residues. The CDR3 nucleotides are TGTGCCAGCAGTCAAAGCGGATACGAGCAGTACTTC. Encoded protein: CASSQSGYEQYF.

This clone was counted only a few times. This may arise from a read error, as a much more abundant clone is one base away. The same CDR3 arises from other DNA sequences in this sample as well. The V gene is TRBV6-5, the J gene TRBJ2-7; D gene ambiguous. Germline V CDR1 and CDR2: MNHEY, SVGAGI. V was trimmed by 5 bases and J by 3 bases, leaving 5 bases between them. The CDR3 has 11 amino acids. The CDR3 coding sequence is TGTGCCAGCAGTACTAACTACGAGCAGTACTTC. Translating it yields CASSTNYEQYF.

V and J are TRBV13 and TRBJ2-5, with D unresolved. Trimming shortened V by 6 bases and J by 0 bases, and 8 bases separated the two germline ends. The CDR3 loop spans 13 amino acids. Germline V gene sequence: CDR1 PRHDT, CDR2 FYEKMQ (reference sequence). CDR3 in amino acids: CASSYSYQETQYF. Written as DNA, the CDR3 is TGTGCCAGCAGTTACAGTTACCAAGAGACCCAGTACTTC.

The CDR3 sequence: CASSLLGSYEQYF. The CDR3 region has the DNA TGTGCCAGCTCCTTGTTGGGGTCCTACGAGCAGTACTTC. The chain couples TRBV18 to TRBJ2-7; D call uncertain. The CDR3 runs to 13 residues. V shed 6 bases and J shed 1 base, with 10 bases lying between them. Germline V gene lookup returns CDR1 KGHSH and CDR2 LQKENI. The variable domain in full, with the rest retrieved from reference TRBV18 and TRBJ2-7, is NAGVMQNPRHLVRRRGQEARLRCSPMKGHSHVYWYRQLPEEGLKFMVYLQKENIIDESGMPKERFSAEFPKEGPSILRIQQVVRGDSAAYFCASSLLGSYEQYFGPGTRLTVT.

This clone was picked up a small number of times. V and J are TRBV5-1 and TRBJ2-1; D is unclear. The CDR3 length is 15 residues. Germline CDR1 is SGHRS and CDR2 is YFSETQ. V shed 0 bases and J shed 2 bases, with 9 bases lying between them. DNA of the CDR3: TGCGCCAGCAGCTTGGAGAGTCCTACCTACAATGAGCAGTTCTTC. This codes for CASSLESPTYNEQFF.

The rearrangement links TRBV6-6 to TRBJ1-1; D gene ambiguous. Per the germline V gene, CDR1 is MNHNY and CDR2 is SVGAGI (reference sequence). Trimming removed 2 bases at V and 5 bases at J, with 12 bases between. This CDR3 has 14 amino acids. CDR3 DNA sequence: TGTGCCAGCAGTTACCAAGGGATTGGGACTGAAGCTTTCTTT. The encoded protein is CASSYQGIGTEAFF.

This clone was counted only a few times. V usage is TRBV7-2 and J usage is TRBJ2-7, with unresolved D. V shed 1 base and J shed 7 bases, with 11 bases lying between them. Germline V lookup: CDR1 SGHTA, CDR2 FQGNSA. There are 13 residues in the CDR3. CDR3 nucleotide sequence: TGTGCCAGCAGCTTAGGTATCCTCGGGGAGCAGTACTTC. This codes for CASSLGILGEQYF.

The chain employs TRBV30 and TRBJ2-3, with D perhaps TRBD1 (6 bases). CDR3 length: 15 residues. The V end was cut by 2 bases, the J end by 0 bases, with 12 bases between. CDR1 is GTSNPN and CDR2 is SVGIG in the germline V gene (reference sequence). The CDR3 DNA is TGTGCCTGGAGTCTGCAGGGGTTTAGCACAGATACGCAGTATTTT. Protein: CAWSLQGFSTDTQYF.

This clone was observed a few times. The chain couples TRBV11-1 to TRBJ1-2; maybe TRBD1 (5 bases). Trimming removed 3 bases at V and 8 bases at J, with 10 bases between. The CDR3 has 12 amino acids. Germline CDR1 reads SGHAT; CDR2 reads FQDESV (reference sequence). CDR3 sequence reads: CASSFSGYGYTF. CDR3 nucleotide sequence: TGTGCCAGCAGCTTTTCAGGGTACGGCTACACCTTC.

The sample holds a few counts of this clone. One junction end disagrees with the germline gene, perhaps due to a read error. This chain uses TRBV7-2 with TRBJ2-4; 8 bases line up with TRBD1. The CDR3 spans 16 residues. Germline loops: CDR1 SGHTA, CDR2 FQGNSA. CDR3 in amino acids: CASSPDNGQGGNIQYF. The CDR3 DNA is TGCGCCAGCAGTCCCGATAACGGACAGGGTGGTAACATTCAGTACTTC.

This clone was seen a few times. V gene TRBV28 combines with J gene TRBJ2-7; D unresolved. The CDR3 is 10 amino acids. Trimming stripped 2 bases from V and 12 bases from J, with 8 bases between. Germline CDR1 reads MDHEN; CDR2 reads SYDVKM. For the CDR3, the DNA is TGTGCCAGCAGTTTAGGTGTGGCGTACTTC. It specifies CASSLGVAYF.

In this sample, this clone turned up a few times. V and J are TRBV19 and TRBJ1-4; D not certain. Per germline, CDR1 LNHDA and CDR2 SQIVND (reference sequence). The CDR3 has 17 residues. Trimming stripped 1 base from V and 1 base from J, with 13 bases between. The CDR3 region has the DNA TGTGCCAGTAGTATAGGTTCTAACGGACGAACTAATGAAAAACTGTTTTTT. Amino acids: CASSIGSNGRTNEKLFF.

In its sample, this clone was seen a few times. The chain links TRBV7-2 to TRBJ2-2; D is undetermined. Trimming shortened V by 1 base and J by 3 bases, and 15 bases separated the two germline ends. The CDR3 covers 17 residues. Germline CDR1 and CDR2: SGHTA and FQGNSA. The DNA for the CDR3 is TGTGCCAGCAGCTTAGGCCTCCAGGCCCTGGACACCGGGGAGCTGTTTTTT. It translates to CASSLGLQALDTGELFF.

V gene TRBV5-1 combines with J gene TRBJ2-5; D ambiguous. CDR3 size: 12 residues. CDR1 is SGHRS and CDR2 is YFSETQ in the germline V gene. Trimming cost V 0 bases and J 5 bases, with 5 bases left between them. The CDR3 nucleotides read TGCGCCAGCAGCTTGGCTGGGGAGACCCAGTACTTC. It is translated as CASSLAGETQYF. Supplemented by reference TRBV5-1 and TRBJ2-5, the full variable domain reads KAGVTQTPRYLIKTRGQQVTLSCSPISGHRSVSWYQQTPGQGLQFLFEYFSETQRNKGNFPGRFSGRQFSNSRSEMNVSTLELGDSALYLCASSLAGETQYFGPGTRLLVL.

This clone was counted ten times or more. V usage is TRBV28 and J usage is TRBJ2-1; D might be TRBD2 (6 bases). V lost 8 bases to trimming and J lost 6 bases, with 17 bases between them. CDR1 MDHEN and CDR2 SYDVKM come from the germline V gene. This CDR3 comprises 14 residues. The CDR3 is CASSGTWFGNEQFF. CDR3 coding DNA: TGTGCCAGCTCCGGGACTTGGTTTGGCAATGAGCAGTTCTTC. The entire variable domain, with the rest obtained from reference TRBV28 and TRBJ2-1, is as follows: DVKVTQSSRYLVKRTGEKVFLECVQDMDHENMFWYRQDPGLGLRLIYFSYDVKMKEKGDIPEGYSVSREKKERFSLILESASTNQTSMYLCASSGTWFGNEQFFGPGTRLTVL.

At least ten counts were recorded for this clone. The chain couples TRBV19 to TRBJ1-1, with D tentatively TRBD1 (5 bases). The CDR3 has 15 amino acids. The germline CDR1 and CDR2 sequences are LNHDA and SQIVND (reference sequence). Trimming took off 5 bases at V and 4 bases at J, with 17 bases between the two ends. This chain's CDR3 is CASSAPGKGSTEAFF. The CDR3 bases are TGTGCCAGTAGTGCTCCAGGGAAGGGAAGCACTGAAGCTTTCTTT.